Presented here are 25 T cell receptor beta chains from one specimen sequenced in a study of cytomegalovirus exposure and HLA in healthy donors. The PCR made use of 60 Vbeta and 13 Jbeta primers. Using immunoSEQ multiplex PCR, the repertoire was profiled, and TCRdb retains in-frame clones only, with some absent. The sample yields about 78,000 clones, over 70% seen once. The sample comprised PBMCs. These receptors all stem from a male donor in good health and CMV-seronegative.

The chain combines TRBV5-1 with TRBJ2-1; 10 bases line up with TRBD1. The trim removed 4 bases at V and 6 bases at J, leaving 13 bases unmatched. The CDR3 has 17 residues. The germline gives CDR1 SGHRS, CDR2 YFSETQ. The DNA of the CDR3 is TGCGCCAGCAGCATGGGGGTCCGGGGACAGGGGAGCAATGAGCAGTTCTTC. This translates into CASSMGVRGQGSNEQFF.

Only one count was recorded for this clone. This sequence joins TRBV7-2 and TRBJ2-2; D not resolved. CDR3 length equals 12 residues. V gave up 8 bases and J gave up 4 bases, with 8 bases separating them. The germline V gene has CDR1 SGHTA and CDR2 FQGNSA. The CDR3 reads CASQIVTGELFF. DNA for the CDR3: TGTGCCAGCCAAATTGTCACCGGGGAGCTGTTTTTT.

This chain links TRBV13 with TRBJ2-5; TRBD1 might be the D (5 bases). This CDR3 is 15 amino acids long. V lost 0 bases and J 2 bases, leaving 10 bases between the germline ends. Looked up from germline, CDR1 is PRHDT and CDR2 is FYEKMQ (reference sequence). The CDR3 DNA sequence: TGTGCCAGCAGCTTAGGCGGGCAGGGACAAGAGACCCAGTACTTC. Translated: CASSLGGQGQETQYF. Looking up the rest from reference TRBV13 and TRBJ2-5 gives the full variable domain: AAGVIQSPRHLIKEKRETATLKCYPIPRHDTVYWYQQGPGQDPQFLISFYEKMQSDKGSIPDRFSAQQFSDYHSELNMSSLELGDSALYFCASSLGGQGQETQYFGPGTRLLVL.

In this sample, this clone turned up a few times. This sequence joins TRBV6-1 and TRBJ1-1; 7 positions match TRBD1. Losses at the gene ends were 3 bases for V and 6 bases for J; bases not matched to a gene: 7. Germline CDR1 is MNHNS and CDR2 is SASEGT. The CDR3 is made up of 14 amino acids. The CDR3 sequence is CASSERQGGAEAFF. The CDR3 DNA reads TGTGCCAGCAGTGAGAGGCAGGGGGGCGCTGAAGCTTTCTTT.

The V gene is TRBV13, the J gene TRBJ1-1; unclear D gene. Deletions cut 0 bases from V and 0 bases from J, with 5 bases between. The V gene's germline CDR1 is PRHDT and CDR2 FYEKMQ (reference sequence). The CDR3 loop spans 14 amino acids. The CDR3 DNA reads as TGTGCCAGCAGCTTAGGGGGCATGAACACTGAAGCTTTCTTT. Amino acids: CASSLGGMNTEAFF.

This clone occurred once. The chain joins TRBV7-9 to TRBJ2-2, with D perhaps matching TRBD1 (5 bases). This CDR3 spans 16 amino acids. Trimming took 5 bases from V and 1 from J, leaving 14 bases between them. Germline CDR1 reads SEHNR; CDR2 reads FQNEAQ (reference sequence). CDR3 coding DNA: TGTGCCAGCAGCGCTCTCGAGGACAAGAACACCGGGGAGCTGTTTTTT. As protein: CASSALEDKNTGELFF. Supplemented by reference TRBV7-9 and TRBJ2-2, the full variable domain reads DTGVSQNPRHKITKRGQNVTFRCDPISEHNRLYWYRQTLGQGPEFLTYFQNEAQLEKSRLLSDRFSAERPKGSFSTLEIQRTEQGDSAMYLCASSALEDKNTGELFFGEGSRLTVL.

The chain employs TRBV5-5 and TRBJ2-1; D is undetermined. This CDR3 comprises 14 residues. Germline V gene sequence: CDR1 SGHKS, CDR2 YYEKEE (reference sequence). Trimming took 2 bases from V and 2 from J, leaving 8 bases between them. This CDR3 is CASSFAVTYNEQFF. For the CDR3, the DNA is TGTGCCAGCAGCTTTGCGGTTACCTACAATGAGCAGTTCTTC.

V is TRBV30 and J is TRBJ1-4, with D possibly being TRBD1 (6 bases). Germline V lookup: CDR1 GTSNPN, CDR2 SVGIG (reference sequence). V lost 0 bases and J lost 8, with 13 bases in between. The CDR3 is made up of 14 amino acids. In DNA, the CDR3 is TGTGCCTGGAGTGTCTCCAGGGGTATAGAAAAACTGTTTTTT. Amino acid sequence: CAWSVSRGIEKLFF.

With respect to this clone: A junction end diverges from the germline sequence, so it may reflect a read error. The chain recombines TRBV5-6 with TRBJ1-6; 7 bases are shared with TRBD1. Germline V gene sequence: CDR1 SGHDT, CDR2 YYEEEE. The CDR3 runs 17 residues. CDR3 sequence: CASSRIRGSSYNSPLNF. DNA for the CDR3: TGTGCCAGCAGCAGAATCAGGGGGAGCTCCTATAATTCACCCCTCAACTTT.

This chain's CDR3 is CASSVLDQDTQYF. The CDR3 nucleotides read TGTGCCAGCAGCGTATTAGATCAAGATACGCAGTATTTT. The chain employs TRBV9 and TRBJ2-3, with D uncertain. The germline gives CDR1 SGDLS, CDR2 YYNGEE. The V end lost 1 base, the J end lost 5 bases, and 8 bases lay between the germline ends. This CDR3 is built from 13 residues.

This clone was picked up one time. The chain couples TRBV10-3 to TRBJ1-1; D gene unclear. The ends were cut back, 7 bases at V and 0 bases at J, with 9 bases in the middle. The CDR3 spans 13 residues. Germline V CDR1 and CDR2: ENHRY, SYGVKD. This chain's CDR3 is CAITPSVNTEAFF. The DNA of the CDR3 is TGTGCCATCACCCCGTCCGTGAACACTGAAGCTTTCTTT.

This clone was detected once. A read error may produce the germline difference seen at one junction end. The chain recombines TRBV7-9 with TRBJ1-2; D call uncertain. This CDR3 region has 14 residues. CDR1 and CDR2 from the germline V gene are SEHNR and FQNEAQ (reference sequence). CDR3 region: CASSPWTDDYGYPF. DNA for the CDR3: TGTGCCAGCAGCCCCTGGACGGACGACTATGGCTACCCCTTC. Supplemented by reference TRBV7-9 and TRBJ1-2, the full variable domain reads DTGVSQNPRHKITKRGQNVTFRCDPISEHNRLYWYRQTLGQGPEFLTYFQNEAQLEKSRLLSDRFSAERPKGSFSTLEIQRTEQGDSAMYLCASSPWTDDYGYPFGSGTRLTVV.

The chain recombines TRBV4-1 with TRBJ1-4; D perhaps matches TRBD1 (6 bases). CDR1 and CDR2 (germline): MGHRA, YSYEKL. This CDR3 comprises 16 residues. V lost 0 bases and J 7 bases, leaving 15 bases between the germline ends. CDR3 residues: CASSQDWGGGVEKLFF. The CDR3 coding sequence is TGCGCCAGCAGCCAAGATTGGGGGGGCGGGGTTGAAAAACTGTTTTTT.

This clone was counted a few times. The V call is TRBV6-6, the J call TRBJ2-7, with 7 nucleotides matching TRBD1. V dropped 2 bases and J dropped 2; count of bases not matched to a gene: 9. Looked up from germline, CDR1 is MNHNY and CDR2 is SVGAGI (reference sequence). CDR3 length: 16 amino acids. The CDR3 loop reads CASSYPSARGTYEQYF. The CDR3 coding sequence is TGTGCCAGCAGTTACCCTTCGGCCAGGGGGACCTACGAGCAGTACTTC.

The chain recombines TRBV29-1 with TRBJ2-2; 10 bases line up with TRBD2. The trim removed 7 bases at V and 5 bases at J, leaving 10 bases unmatched. Germline CDR1 SQVTM, CDR2 ANQGSEA. The CDR3 length is 15 residues. The CDR3 region is CSASNSGRFTGELFF. DNA for the CDR3: TGCAGCGCGTCCAATAGCGGGAGGTTTACCGGGGAGCTGTTTTTT.

The rearrangement joins TRBV5-1 to TRBJ2-7, with 8 positions matching TRBD1. This CDR3 region has 14 residues. V trimming: 4 bases; J trimming: 0 bases; junction bases outside the gene matches: 3. Germline CDR1 and CDR2: SGHRS and YFSETQ. The DNA of the CDR3 is TGCGCCAGCAGCCCAGGGGGCGCCTCCTACGAGCAGTACTTC. This translates into CASSPGGASYEQYF.

This chain's CDR3 is CASSQDLSRNGEKLFF. The CDR3 DNA reads as TGCGCCAGCAGCCAAGACCTCTCGAGGAACGGTGAAAAACTGTTTTTT. The chain links TRBV4-3 to TRBJ1-4; D is uncertain. CDR3 length equals 16 residues. Germline V gene data show CDR1 as LGHNA and CDR2 as YSLEER. Trimming took off 0 bases at V and 7 bases at J, with 15 bases between the two ends.

V usage is TRBV10-3 and J usage is TRBJ2-5; 14 positions match TRBD2. With 6 bases clipped from V and 5 bases from J, the junction kept 5 bases outside the gene matches. CDR1 and CDR2 from the germline V gene are ENHRY and SYGVKD. This CDR3 comprises 15 residues. The CDR3 DNA sequence: TGTGCCATCAGGCCGGGACTAGCGGGAGTGGAGACCCAGTACTTC. It translates to CAIRPGLAGVETQYF.

This clone was recorded only once. This CDR3 is CASSPIYAGDFFNEQFF. The DNA for the CDR3 is TGTGCCAGCAGTCCAATTTATGCTGGGGACTTCTTTAATGAGCAGTTCTTC. The chain has TRBV27 and TRBJ2-1; D is possibly TRBD2 (6 bases). The length of the CDR3 is 17 residues. V lost 5 bases and J lost 7, with 24 bases in between. Germline CDR1 is MNHEY and CDR2 is SMNVEV (reference sequence).

V and J are TRBV9 and TRBJ2-2, with TRBD1 matching 8 bases. The CDR3 contains 16 residues. Germline CDR1 reads SGDLS; CDR2 reads YYNGEE. Unmatched junction bases numbered 7, after V lost 0 bases and J lost 6 bases. This chain's CDR3 is CASSVEVPGGSGELFF. The CDR3, as DNA: TGTGCCAGCAGCGTAGAAGTGCCAGGGGGCTCCGGGGAGCTGTTTTTT.

The chain links TRBV28 to TRBJ1-2; 7 positions match TRBD1. V shed 5 bases, J shed 1 base, and the junction held 4 bases outside the gene matches. CDR3 length: 14 residues. CDR1 is MDHEN, CDR2 SYDVKM, per germline. The CDR3 protein is CASSPGGINYGYTF. CDR3 bases: TGTGCCAGCAGTCCAGGGGGGATTAACTATGGCTACACCTTC.

The rearrangement uses TRBV15 and TRBJ2-2; 9 bases map to TRBD1. J was trimmed by 6 bases and V by 1 base; bases with no gene match: 3. Per the germline V gene, CDR1 is LNHNV and CDR2 is YYDKDF (reference sequence). The CDR3 length is 15 residues. CDR3: CATSRGGTGSGELFF. CDR3 in DNA: TGTGCCACCAGCAGAGGGGGGACAGGGTCCGGGGAGCTGTTTTTT.

V gene TRBV6-5 combines with J gene TRBJ2-6; no clear D gene. V lost 7 bases to trimming and J lost 0 bases, with 10 bases between them. Germline lookup yields CDR1 MNHEY and CDR2 SVGAGI. This CDR3 spans 15 amino acids. CDR3 DNA: TGTGCCAGCAAAACCCCCAGCTCTGGGGCCAACGTCCTGACTTTC. Amino acids: CASKTPSSGANVLTF.

J is TRBJ1-1 and V is TRBV20-1; D gene uncertain. V was pared by 6 bases and J by 0 bases, with 5 bases between. Germline V CDR1 and CDR2: DFQATT, SNEGSKA (reference sequence). The CDR3 is 11 amino acids. CDR3 sequence (DNA): TGCAGTGCCCTATTGAACACTGAAGCTTTCTTT. Amino acids: CSALLNTEAFF.

This chain connects TRBV28 to TRBJ1-2; D is unclear. CDR1 MDHEN and CDR2 SYDVKM come from the germline V gene. Trimming pared 2 bases from V and 4 bases from J, leaving 11 bases between. This CDR3 is built from 14 residues. The CDR3 DNA sequence: TGTGCCAGCAGTTTAAGTGGGGAGTTCTATGGCTACACCTTC. Amino acids: CASSLSGEFYGYTF.